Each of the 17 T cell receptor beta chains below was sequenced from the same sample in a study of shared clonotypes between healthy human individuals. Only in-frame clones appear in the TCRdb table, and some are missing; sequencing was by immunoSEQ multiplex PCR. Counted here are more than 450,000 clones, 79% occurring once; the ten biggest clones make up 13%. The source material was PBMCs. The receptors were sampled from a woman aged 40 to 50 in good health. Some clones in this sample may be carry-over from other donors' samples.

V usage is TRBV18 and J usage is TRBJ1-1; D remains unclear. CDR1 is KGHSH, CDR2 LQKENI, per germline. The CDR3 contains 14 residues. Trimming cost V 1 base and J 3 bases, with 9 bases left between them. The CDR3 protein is CASSPLLQDTEAFF. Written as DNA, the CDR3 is TGTGCCAGCTCACCACTCCTACAAGACACTGAAGCTTTCTTT.

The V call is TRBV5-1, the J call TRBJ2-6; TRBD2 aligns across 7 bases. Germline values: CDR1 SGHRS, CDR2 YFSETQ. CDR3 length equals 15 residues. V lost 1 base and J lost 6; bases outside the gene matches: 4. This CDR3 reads CASSLSGDLANVLTF. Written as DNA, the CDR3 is TGCGCCAGCAGCTTGAGCGGGGATCTGGCCAACGTCCTGACTTTC.

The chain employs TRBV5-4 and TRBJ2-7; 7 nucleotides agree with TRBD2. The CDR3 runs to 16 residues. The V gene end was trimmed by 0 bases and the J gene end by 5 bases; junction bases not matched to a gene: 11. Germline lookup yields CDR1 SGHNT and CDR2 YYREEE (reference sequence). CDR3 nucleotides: TGTGCCAGCAGCTTGGAGCCGGAGACTAGCATCCACGAGCAGTACTTC. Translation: CASSLEPETSIHEQYF.

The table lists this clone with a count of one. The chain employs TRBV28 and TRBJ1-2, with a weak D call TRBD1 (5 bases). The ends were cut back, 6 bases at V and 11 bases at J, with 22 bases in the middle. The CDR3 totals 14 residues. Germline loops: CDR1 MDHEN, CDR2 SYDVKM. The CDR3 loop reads CASRSGTGIVGYTF. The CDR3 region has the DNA TGTGCCAGCAGGTCCGGGACCGGTATTGTCGGGTACACCTTC.

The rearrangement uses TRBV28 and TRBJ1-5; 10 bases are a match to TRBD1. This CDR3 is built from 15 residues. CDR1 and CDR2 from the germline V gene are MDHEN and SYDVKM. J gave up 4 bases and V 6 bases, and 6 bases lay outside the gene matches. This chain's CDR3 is CASSFAGQGNQPQHF. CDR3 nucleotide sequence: TGTGCCAGCAGCTTCGCGGGACAGGGGAATCAGCCCCAGCATTTT.

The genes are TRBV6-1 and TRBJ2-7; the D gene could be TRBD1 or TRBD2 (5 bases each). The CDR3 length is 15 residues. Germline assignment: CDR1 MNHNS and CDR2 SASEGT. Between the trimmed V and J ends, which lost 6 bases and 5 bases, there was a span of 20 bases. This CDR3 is CASSTPGWGFDEQYF. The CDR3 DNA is TGTGCCAGCAGCACCCCGGGGTGGGGGTTCGACGAGCAGTACTTC.

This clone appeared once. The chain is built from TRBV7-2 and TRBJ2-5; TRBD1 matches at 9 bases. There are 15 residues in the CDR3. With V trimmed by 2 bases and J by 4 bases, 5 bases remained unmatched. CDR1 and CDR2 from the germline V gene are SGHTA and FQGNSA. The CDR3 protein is CASSLPTGGVETQYF. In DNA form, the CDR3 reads TGTGCCAGCAGCTTACCTACAGGGGGCGTAGAGACCCAGTACTTC.

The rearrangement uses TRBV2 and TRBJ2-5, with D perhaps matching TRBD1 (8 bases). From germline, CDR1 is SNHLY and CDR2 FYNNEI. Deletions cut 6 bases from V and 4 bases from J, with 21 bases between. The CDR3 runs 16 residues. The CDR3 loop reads CASRAGDRPGGETQYF. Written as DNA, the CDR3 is TGTGCCAGCAGGGCGGGGGACAGGCCCGGGGGAGAGACCCAGTACTTC.

The CDR3 sequence is CASSLARGTEPQHF. Written as DNA, the CDR3 is TGTGCCAGCAGCTTAGCAAGGGGAACGGAGCCCCAGCATTTT. The rearrangement uses TRBV7-8 and TRBJ1-5; a weak D match, TRBD1 (5 bases). Trimming stripped 0 bases from V and 8 bases from J, with 11 bases between. From germline, CDR1 is SGHVS and CDR2 FQNEAQ. The CDR3 is 14 amino acids. Drawing the rest from reference TRBV7-8 and TRBJ1-5, the complete variable domain is GAGVSQSPRYKVAKRGQDVALRCDPISGHVSLFWYQQALGQGPEFLTYFQNEAQLDKSGLPSDRFFAERPEGSVSTLKIQRTQQEDSAVYLCASSLARGTEPQHFGDGTRLSIL.

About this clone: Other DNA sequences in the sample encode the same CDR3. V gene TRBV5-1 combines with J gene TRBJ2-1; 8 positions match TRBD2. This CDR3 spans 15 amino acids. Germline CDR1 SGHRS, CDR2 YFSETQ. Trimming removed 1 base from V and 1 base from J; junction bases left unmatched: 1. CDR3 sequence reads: CASSLRGGSYNEQFF. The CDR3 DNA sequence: TGCGCCAGCAGCTTGCGGGGGGGATCCTACAATGAGCAGTTCTTC.

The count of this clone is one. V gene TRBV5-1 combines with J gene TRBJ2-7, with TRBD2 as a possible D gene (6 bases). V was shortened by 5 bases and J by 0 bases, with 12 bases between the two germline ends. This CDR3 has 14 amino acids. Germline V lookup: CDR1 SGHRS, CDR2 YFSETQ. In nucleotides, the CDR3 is TGCGCCAGCAGTCCCCGGGGGTCCTCCTACGAGCAGTACTTC. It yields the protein CASSPRGSSYEQYF.

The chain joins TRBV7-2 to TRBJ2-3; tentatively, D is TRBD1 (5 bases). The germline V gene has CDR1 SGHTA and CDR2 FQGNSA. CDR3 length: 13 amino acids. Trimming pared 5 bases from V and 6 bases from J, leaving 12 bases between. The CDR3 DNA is TGTGCCAGCAGCAGTCGACAGATTGATACGCAGTATTTT. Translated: CASSSRQIDTQYF.

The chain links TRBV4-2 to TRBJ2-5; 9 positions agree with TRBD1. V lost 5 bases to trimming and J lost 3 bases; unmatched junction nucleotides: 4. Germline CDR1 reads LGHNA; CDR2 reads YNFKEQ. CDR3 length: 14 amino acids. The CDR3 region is CASSGGQGEETQYF. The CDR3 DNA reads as TGTGCCAGCAGCGGGGGACAGGGTGAAGAGACCCAGTACTTC.

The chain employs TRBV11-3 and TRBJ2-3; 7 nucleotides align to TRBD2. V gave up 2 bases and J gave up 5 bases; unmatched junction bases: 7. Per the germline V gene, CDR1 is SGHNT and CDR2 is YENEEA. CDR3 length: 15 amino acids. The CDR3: CASSLSWEGKDTQYF. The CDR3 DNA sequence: TGTGCCAGCAGCTTATCCTGGGAGGGGAAAGATACGCAGTATTTT. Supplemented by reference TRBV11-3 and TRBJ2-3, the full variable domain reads EAGVVQSPRYKIIEKKQPVAFWCNPISGHNTLYWYLQNLGQGPELLIRYENEEAVDDSQLPKDRFSAERLKGVDSTLKIQPAELGDSAVYLCASSLSWEGKDTQYFGPGTRLTVL.

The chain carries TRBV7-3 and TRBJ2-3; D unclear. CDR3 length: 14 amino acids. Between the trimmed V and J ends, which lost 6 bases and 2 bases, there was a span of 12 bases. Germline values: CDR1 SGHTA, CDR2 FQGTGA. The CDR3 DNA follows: TGTGCCAGCAGTCGTGGGATTGACACAGATACGCAGTATTTT. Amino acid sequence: CASSRGIDTDTQYF.

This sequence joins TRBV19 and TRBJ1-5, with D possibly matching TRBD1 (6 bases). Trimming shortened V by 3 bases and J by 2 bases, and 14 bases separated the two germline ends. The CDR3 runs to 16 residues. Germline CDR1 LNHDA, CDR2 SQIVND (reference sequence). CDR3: CASSISTGWGNQPQHF. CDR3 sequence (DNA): TGTGCCAGTAGTATCTCGACAGGTTGGGGCAATCAGCCCCAGCATTTT.

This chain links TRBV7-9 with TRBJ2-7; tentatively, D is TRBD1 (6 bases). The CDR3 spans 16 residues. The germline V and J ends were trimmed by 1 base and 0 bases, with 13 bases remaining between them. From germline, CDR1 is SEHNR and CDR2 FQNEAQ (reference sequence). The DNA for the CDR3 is TGTGCCAGCAGCTTAGACAGGGCCGCGAGCTCCTACGAGCAGTACTTC. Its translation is CASSLDRAASSYEQYF.